These 14 T cell receptor beta chains were sequenced from one sample in a study of blood T cell repertoires in COVID-19. Measured with immunoSEQ multiplex PCR; TCRdb has only the in-frame clones, and not every one. Of about 160,000 clones in the sample, about 85% were seen once. The specimen was peripheral blood. These receptors all stem from a man aged 60 to 69 who had recovered from COVID-19.

This clone was seen many times. This chain joins TRBV7-2 and TRBJ2-2; D gene ambiguous. Germline V lookup: CDR1 SGHTA, CDR2 FQGNSA. V lost 5 bases and J lost 6, with 10 bases in between. The CDR3 is 13 amino acids. CDR3 amino acids: CASSATRSGELFF. The CDR3 coding sequence is TGTGCCAGCAGCGCTACCCGCTCCGGGGAGCTGTTTTTT.

This clone was found a few times. V usage is TRBV5-1 and J usage is TRBJ1-1; the D gene is possibly TRBD1 (6 bases). Germline loops: CDR1 SGHRS, CDR2 YFSETQ. The CDR3 is 15 residues long. The ends were cut back, 4 bases at V and 0 bases at J, with 13 bases in the middle. CDR3 protein: CASSEAGHLNTEAFF. The CDR3 DNA reads TGCGCCAGCAGCGAAGCGGGACACCTGAACACTGAAGCTTTCTTT.

Note on this clone: Germline and junction disagree at one end, which may indicate a read error. The rearrangement joins TRBV7-7 to TRBJ1-5, with a tentative D call TRBD1 (6 bases). Germline V gene lookup returns CDR1 SSHAT and CDR2 FNYEAQ (reference sequence). The CDR3 runs to 13 residues. This chain's CDR3 is CASSTGMNQPQHF. The CDR3 DNA follows: TGTGCTAGCAGTACAGGGATGAATCAGCCCCAGCATTTT.

The chain links TRBV6-5 to TRBJ2-7, with D tentatively TRBD2 (6 bases). CDR3 size: 14 residues. Trimming cost V 7 bases and J 3 bases, with 16 bases left between them. Germline CDR1 MNHEY, CDR2 SVGAGI. CDR3 DNA: TGTGCCAGCACAAGGGACTTTGCCTTCTACGAGCAGTACTTC. Protein sequence: CASTRDFAFYEQYF.

The gene calls are TRBV10-3 and TRBJ2-3, with a possible D match to TRBD2 (6 bases). V lost 0 bases, J lost 2 bases, and 9 bases lay in between. The CDR3 loop spans 15 amino acids. Germline loops: CDR1 ENHRY, CDR2 SYGVKD. CDR3 sequence: CAISESGGYTDTQYF. The CDR3 coding sequence is TGTGCCATCAGTGAGTCTGGGGGGTACACAGATACGCAGTATTTT.

The J gene is TRBJ2-3, the V gene TRBV9, with D unclear. The CDR3 loop spans 12 amino acids. Looked up from germline, CDR1 is SGDLS and CDR2 is YYNGEE. V lost 3 bases to trimming and J lost 9 bases, with 11 bases between them. The CDR3 DNA reads TGTGCCAGCAGCGCCTATGGGCTGACGCAGTATTTT. It specifies CASSAYGLTQYF.

The chain links TRBV2 to TRBJ1-2; TRBD1 matches at 7 bases. From germline, CDR1 is SNHLY and CDR2 FYNNEI. The CDR3 contains 14 residues. The V and J ends lost 4 bases and 4 bases, in that order; junction bases with no gene match: 6. This CDR3 is CASSVGGRGYGYTF. The CDR3 DNA follows: TGTGCCAGCAGTGTAGGGGGCCGCGGCTATGGCTACACCTTC.

This chain uses TRBV4-1 with TRBJ1-1; D is perhaps TRBD1 (5 bases). From germline, CDR1 is MGHRA and CDR2 YSYEKL. The CDR3 sequence is 14 residues long. V was shortened by 3 bases and J by 7 bases, with 15 bases between the two germline ends. The DNA of the CDR3 is TGCGCCAGCAGCCACGTTTTCAGGGATGGTGAAGCTTTCTTT. Residues: CASSHVFRDGEAFF.

This chain joins TRBV9 and TRBJ2-3, with 7 bases identical to TRBD2. This CDR3 is 15 amino acids long. V was pared by 3 bases and J by 3 bases, with 7 bases of the junction left unmatched. Germline CDR1 SGDLS, CDR2 YYNGEE. CDR3: CASSAASGVTDTQYF. CDR3 DNA: TGTGCCAGCAGCGCGGCTAGCGGCGTTACAGATACGCAGTATTTT.

The chain couples TRBV5-1 to TRBJ2-7; D call uncertain. This CDR3 spans 12 amino acids. Germline CDR1 is SGHRS and CDR2 is YFSETQ. The ends were cut back, 5 bases at V and 1 base at J, with 7 bases in the middle. The CDR3 bases are TGCGCCAGCAGTTTGACTTCCTACGAGCAGTACTTC. It codes for CASSLTSYEQYF.

The chain couples TRBV7-9 to TRBJ1-1; no clear D. The length of the CDR3 is 15 residues. Germline CDR1 SEHNR, CDR2 FQNEAQ (reference sequence). The ends were cut back, 0 bases at V and 3 bases at J, with 11 bases in the middle. The CDR3 nucleotides are TGTGCCAGCAGCTTAGCGTCAGGCAGCCACACTGAAGCTTTCTTT. This translates into CASSLASGSHTEAFF. Drawing the rest from reference TRBV7-9 and TRBJ1-1, the complete variable domain is DTGVSQNPRHKITKRGQNVTFRCDPISEHNRLYWYRQTLGQGPEFLTYFQNEAQLEKSRLLSDRFSAERPKGSFSTLEIQRTEQGDSAMYLCASSLASGSHTEAFFGQGTRLTVV.

The chain combines TRBV27 with TRBJ2-7, with TRBD2 matching 11 bases. The CDR3 is 21 amino acids. V lost 6 bases to trimming and J lost 0 bases; unmatched junction nucleotides: 22. Germline loops: CDR1 MNHEY, CDR2 SMNVEV (reference sequence). The CDR3 is CASSRRVPGLAGGFGSYEQYF. The CDR3 DNA follows: TGTGCCAGCAGCCGCCGCGTACCCGGGCTAGCGGGGGGTTTTGGCTCCTACGAGCAGTACTTC.

The CDR3 loop is CASSPQGGNTEAFF. DNA for the CDR3: TGTGCCAGCAGCCCTCAGGGGGGGAACACTGAAGCTTTCTTT. V usage is TRBV7-2 and J usage is TRBJ1-1; 7 bases line up with TRBD1. The CDR3 has 14 amino acids. Germline values: CDR1 SGHTA, CDR2 FQGNSA. Unmatched junction bases numbered 4, after V lost 5 bases and J lost 1 base.

The chain recombines TRBV11-2 with TRBJ2-5; 8 bases match TRBD2. This CDR3 contains 16 residues. Trimming at V came to 1 base and at J to 5 bases, leaving 9 bases not matched to a gene. Per germline, CDR1 SGHAT and CDR2 FQNNGV. The CDR3 loop reads CASSLAPGGAGETQYF. CDR3 in DNA: TGTGCCAGCAGCTTAGCCCCCGGGGGGGCGGGGGAGACCCAGTACTTC.